This TCR beta chain was identified during a study of T cell responses to AZD1222 COVID-19 vaccine (dated by TCRdb to 2020 to 2022). Some background on the complete study: A total of 233 trial participants underwent TCR sequencing, of whom about 200 received two doses of AZD1222 and some 25 received two doses of the MenACWY control vaccine. Trial participants were enrolled by age into 18-55, 56-69 and 70-plus year subgroups, with around 140, 26 and 57 TCR-sequenced participants respectively.

Findings and caveats that apply to the study as a whole: CD4 TCRs associated with the vaccine covered the entire spike protein, and the dominant responses were in regions 160-218 and 743-854. Participants were mostly white British, with more females than males. The authors suggested clonal diversity may have been underestimated. Conclusions about previously exposed vaccinees are limited, since just a handful of AZD1222 recipients were seropositive for SARS-CoV-2 at baseline. Epitopes outside the regions mutated in the B.1.351 and B.1.1.7 variants were reportedly recognized by nearly half of the unique spike-specific TCRs. The 56-69-year group was small, and its depth increase did not reach significance, likely because of low power. No day 14 peak-response samples were available, so repertoires were characterized only after the peak T cell response. After two AZD1222 doses, spike-specific TCR breadth and depth were significantly higher than at day 0 and than in MenACWY recipients.

The label giving this sample's time point can be read as: about 28 days (+/-7) after the second vaccine dose. AZD1222 recipients given second doses at about 4 weeks or at about 12 weeks were pooled, since spike-specific TCR depth and breadth were not found to differ between the two schedules. Samples from vaccinated people were obtained from the UK trials COV001 and COV002, which included a single-blind randomized controlled phase 2/3 trial of AZD1222 (ChAdOx1 nCoV-19) in healthy adults. For TCRbeta chain sequencing, PBMC samples from trial participants were taken at day 0 and at day 28 after the second dose. The CDR3 regions of human TCRbeta chains were analyzed by immunosequencing. In the paper's pipeline: Repertoire TCRs were matched against a reference library of SARS-CoV-2-specific TCRs generated with the MIRA antigen-specificity platform. Breadth was defined as the fraction of unique TCRs that were SARS-CoV-2-associated, and depth was defined as the fraction of total T cells that were SARS-CoV-2-associated. Using the MIRA data, every spike-specific TCR was mapped to the spike region that the TCR reacted to and assigned to either a CD4 or a CD8 class. Log10-transformed breadth and depth values were compared by one-way ANOVA with Sidak's multiple comparisons tests. Not all clones reach the TCRdb copy of this immuneACCESS table, which keeps in-frame sequences only. Checked studies attribute under half of the gap to unresolved V genes and leave the rest unexplained. V and J calls and clone size come straight from that table; D and trimming were deduced from the DNA. The table for this sample lists around 120,000 clones; approximately 90% of them were counted only once. In total, the top ten clones hold around 7.1% of the sample.

The CDR3 has 11 amino acids, counting the end cysteine and phenylalanine. Just CDR3 DNA is preserved here, 33 bases in frame from base 1. Per the germline V gene, SQVTM is the CDR1 and ANQGSEA is the CDR2. V is pared back by 3 bases and J by 3 bases, with 6 bases lying between the germline termini. Concerning this clone: This clone's antigen is unknown. No qualities accompany the bases; no much larger clone lies one base away.

This chain joins TRBV29-1 to TRBJ2-7, with the D gene call left open. The sequence came from an adult who received the AZD1222 COVID-19 vaccine. Sequenced material: peripheral blood, taken 28 days after the second AZD1222 dose. Here the CDR3 is given as CSVDVGYEQYF. The nucleotide sequence is TGCAGCGTTGATGTGGGCTACGAGCAGTACTTC.